Listed here is a single T cell receptor (beta chain). The source of the sample is a study of blood T cell repertoires in COVID-19. Study-wide background: Sources were T cells, B-cell-depleted T cells, or PBMCs; the material itself was cDNA or gDNA.

Profiled with immunoSEQ multiplex PCR; TCRdb holds only in-frame clones, not every one. The sample consists of approximately 170,000 clones, approximately 84% of them appearing once. Per germline, CDR1 ENHRY and CDR2 SYGVKD. Trimming removed 6 bases from V and 7 bases from J; junction bases left unmatched: 11. This CDR3 spans 16 amino acids. Sequencing was performed on peripheral blood. The genes are TRBV10-3 and TRBJ2-1; 11 bases line up with TRBD2. The sequence was collected from a woman at least 80 years old with COVID-19, enrolled during active disease. The CDR3, as DNA: TGTGCCATCAGCCGAGTTAGCGGGGGGGCCATGAATGAGCAGTTCTTC. Its translation: CAISRVSGGAMNEQFF.